This T cell receptor (beta chain) was obtained from a study of T cell responses to AZD1222 COVID-19 vaccine. Study-level findings and limits: Repertoires were collected only later (after the peak T cell response had occurred). Baseline seropositivity occurred in only a handful of AZD1222 recipients. Dominant CD4 TCR responses targeted spike regions 160-218 and 743-854. Spike-specific TCR breadth and depth both grew after two AZD1222 doses.

Clones were read by immunoSEQ multiplex PCR, and TCRdb kept only the in-frame ones, dropping some. Of some 150,000 clones listed, roughly 86% are singletons. Trimming left V 2 bases short and J 7 bases short, with 10 bases between. The CDR3 has 13 residues. The germline gives CDR1 SGHNT, CDR2 YYREEE (reference sequence). As to this clone: The antigen remains unidentified.

This rearrangement joins TRBV5-4 to TRBJ1-3; D not resolved. The sample consisted of peripheral blood, taken 28 days after the second dose of the MenACWY control vaccine. This sequence was found in an adult who received the MenACWY meningococcal vaccine as a control. This CDR3 reads CASSFAEDNTIYF. As DNA, the CDR3 is TGTGCCAGCAGCTTCGCAGAAGACAACACCATATATTTT.